This T cell receptor beta chain stems from a study of cytomegalovirus exposure and HLA in healthy donors. Study-level results: It was only CMV serostatus that was available as immune exposure information.

This PCR relied on a set of 60 Vbeta primers and 13 Jbeta primers. Assay: immunoSEQ multiplex PCR; the TCRdb copy retains only in-frame clones and omits some. The table shows 100,000 to 150,000 clones, with 83% occurring only once. This CDR3 has 15 amino acids. The ends lost 3 bases at V and 3 bases at J; junction bases unmatched: 4. CDR1 SGDLS and CDR2 YYNGEE come from the germline V gene. Comments on this clone: Its antigen remains unidentified.

The V gene is TRBV9, the J gene TRBJ2-2; TRBD2 matches at 8 bases. The clonotype originates from a woman aged 40 to 50 in good health and CMV-seropositive. Sequences were obtained from PBMCs. As DNA, the CDR3 is TGTGCCAGCAGCGAGCGACTAGCGTACACCGGGGAGCTGTTTTTT. Its protein is CASSERLAYTGELFF.